Given below is one T cell receptor beta chain in context. Its antigen is unidentified. One end of the junction fails to match germline, which may point to a read error. The sample is drawn from a study of CD8 T cells in ankylosing spondylitis. Germline V gene lookup returns CDR1 MDHEN and CDR2 SYDVKM. The CDR3 runs to 11 residues. Making the TCR beta libraries involved quantitative 5'-RACE with molecular barcodes. TCRdb re-analysed the 5' RACE reads in MiXCR, keeping a single row per CDR3 protein. The repertoire holds about 390,000 distinct CDR3 sequences, with under 25% as singletons. Study findings and constraints: Within peripheral blood, clones linked to disease were CD8+ and relatively rare. Characteristic, it appeared, of ankylosing spondylitis blood was a TCR beta motif of roughly 8 highly homologous variants.

V is TRBV28 and J is TRBJ2-5; D not certain. Sample: blood, either unsorted or a sorted T cell fraction (not recorded which). The clonotype originates from a male donor with ankylosing spondylitis. The chain's CDR3 is CASSSPRAPRF. CDR3 sequence (DNA): TGTGCCAGCAGCTCCCCCCGGGCCCCCCGCTTC.